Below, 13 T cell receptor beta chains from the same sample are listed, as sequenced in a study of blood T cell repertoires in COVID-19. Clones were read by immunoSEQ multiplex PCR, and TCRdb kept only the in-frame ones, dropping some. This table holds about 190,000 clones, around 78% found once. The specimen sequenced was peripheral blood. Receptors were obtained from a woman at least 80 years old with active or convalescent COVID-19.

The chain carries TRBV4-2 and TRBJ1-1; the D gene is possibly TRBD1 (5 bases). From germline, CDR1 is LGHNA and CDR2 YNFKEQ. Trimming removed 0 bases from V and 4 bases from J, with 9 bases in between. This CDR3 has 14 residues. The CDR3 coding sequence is TGTGCCAGCAGCCAAGAGGCAGGGCTCACTGAAGCTTTCTTT. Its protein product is CASSQEAGLTEAFF.

CDR3 sequence: CASSVGRGPANTGELFF. The CDR3 bases are TGTGCCAGCAGCGTAGGCAGGGGGCCGGCGAACACCGGGGAGCTGTTTTTT. The chain links TRBV9 to TRBJ2-2; 8 bases map to TRBD1. Germline CDR1 reads SGDLS; CDR2 reads YYNGEE. The CDR3 sequence is 17 residues long. V shed 0 bases, J shed 0 bases, and the junction held 4 bases outside the gene matches.

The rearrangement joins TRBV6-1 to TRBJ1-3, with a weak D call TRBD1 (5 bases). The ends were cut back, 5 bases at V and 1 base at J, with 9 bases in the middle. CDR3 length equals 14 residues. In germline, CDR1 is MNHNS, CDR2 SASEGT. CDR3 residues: CASSYGGSGNTIYF. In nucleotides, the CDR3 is TGTGCCAGCAGTTATGGGGGGTCTGGAAACACCATATATTTT.

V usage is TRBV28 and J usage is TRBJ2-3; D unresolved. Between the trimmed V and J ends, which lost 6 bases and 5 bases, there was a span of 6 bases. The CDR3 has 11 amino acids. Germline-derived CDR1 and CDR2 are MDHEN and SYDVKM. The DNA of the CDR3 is TGTGCCAGCAGATCCCAAGATACGCAGTATTTT. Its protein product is CASRSQDTQYF.

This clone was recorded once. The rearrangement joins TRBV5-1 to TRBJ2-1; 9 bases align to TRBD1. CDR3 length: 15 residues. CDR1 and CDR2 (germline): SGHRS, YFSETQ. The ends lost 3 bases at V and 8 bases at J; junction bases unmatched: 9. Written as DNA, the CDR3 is TGCGCCAGCAGCTCCACCCAGACAGGGGGGGATGAGCAGTTCTTC. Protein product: CASSSTQTGGDEQFF.

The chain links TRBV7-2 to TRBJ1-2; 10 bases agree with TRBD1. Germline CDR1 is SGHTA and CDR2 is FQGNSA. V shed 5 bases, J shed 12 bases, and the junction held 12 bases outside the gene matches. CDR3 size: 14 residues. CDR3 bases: TGTGCCAGCAGCCGGACAGGGGGGGGATTCGAGGACACCTTC. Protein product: CASSRTGGGFEDTF.

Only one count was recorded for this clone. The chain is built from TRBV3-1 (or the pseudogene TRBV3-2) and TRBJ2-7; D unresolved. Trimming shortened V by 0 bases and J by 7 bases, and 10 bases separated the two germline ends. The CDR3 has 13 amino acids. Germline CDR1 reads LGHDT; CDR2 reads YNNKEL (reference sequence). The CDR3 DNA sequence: TGTGCCAGCAGCCAAGAGTCCGTTCGGGAGCAGTACTTC. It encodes CASSQESVREQYF.

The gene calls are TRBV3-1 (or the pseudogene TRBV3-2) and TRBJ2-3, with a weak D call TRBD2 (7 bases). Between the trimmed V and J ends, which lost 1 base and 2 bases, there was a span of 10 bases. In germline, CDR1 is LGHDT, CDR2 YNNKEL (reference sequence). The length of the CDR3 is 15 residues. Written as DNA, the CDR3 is TGTGCCAGCAGCCAAGGCGGGGGCAACACAGATACGCAGTATTTT. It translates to CASSQGGGNTDTQYF.

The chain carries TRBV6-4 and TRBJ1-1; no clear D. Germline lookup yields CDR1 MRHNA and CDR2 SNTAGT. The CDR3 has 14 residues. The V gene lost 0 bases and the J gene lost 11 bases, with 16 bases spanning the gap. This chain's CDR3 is CASSDSISGTKAFF. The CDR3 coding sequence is TGTGCCAGCAGTGACTCGATATCGGGAACTAAGGCTTTCTTT.

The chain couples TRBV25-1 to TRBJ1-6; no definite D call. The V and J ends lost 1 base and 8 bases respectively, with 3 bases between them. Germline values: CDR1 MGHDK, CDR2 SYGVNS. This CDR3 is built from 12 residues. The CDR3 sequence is CASSESYSPLHF. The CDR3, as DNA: TGTGCCAGCAGTGAATCCTATTCACCCCTCCACTTT.

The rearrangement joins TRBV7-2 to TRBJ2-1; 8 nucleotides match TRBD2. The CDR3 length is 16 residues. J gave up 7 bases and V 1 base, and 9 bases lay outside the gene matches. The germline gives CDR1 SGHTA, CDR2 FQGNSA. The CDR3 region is CASSLGGGLGGNEQFF. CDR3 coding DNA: TGTGCCAGCAGCTTAGGCGGGGGGCTAGGGGGGAATGAGCAGTTCTTC.

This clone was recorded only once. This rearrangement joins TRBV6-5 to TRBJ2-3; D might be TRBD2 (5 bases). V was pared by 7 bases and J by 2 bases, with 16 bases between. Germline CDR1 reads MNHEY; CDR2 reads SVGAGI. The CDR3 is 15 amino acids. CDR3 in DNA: TGTGCCAGCATTCGAGGGCCGGGAAACACAGATACGCAGTATTTT. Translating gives CASIRGPGNTDTQYF.

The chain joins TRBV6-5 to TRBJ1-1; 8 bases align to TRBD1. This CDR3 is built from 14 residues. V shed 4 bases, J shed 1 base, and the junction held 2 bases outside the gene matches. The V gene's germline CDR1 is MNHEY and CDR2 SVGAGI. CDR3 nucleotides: TGTGCCAGCAGTTGGACAGGGCCGAACACTGAAGCTTTCTTT. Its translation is CASSWTGPNTEAFF.